Reported below is one TCR beta chain. cDNA serving as the sequencing template came from extracted, reverse transcribed RNA. Method: immunoSEQ multiplex PCR; TCRdb's copy keeps in-frame clones and lacks some. The sample lists about 110,000 clones; 45% to 60% were seen once. The sample comes from a study of CD8+ T cells in alopecia areata. The CDR3 is made up of 23 amino acids. Trimming at V came to 8 bases and at J to 0 bases, leaving 28 bases not matched to a gene. Germline CDR1 LNHNV, CDR2 YYDKDF (reference sequence). The chain employs TRBV15 and TRBJ2-1; 10 bases align to TRBD2. The sample taken for sequencing was NKG2D-low CD8+ T cells sorted from blood. The source of this sequence is a human donor with alopecia areata. The CDR3 DNA is TGTGCCACCGCGGAGGTAGGGCTAGCGGGAGATGGGATTATGAGTGGCTCCTACAATGAGCAGTTCTTC. It encodes CATAEVGLAGDGIMSGSYNEQFF.